The 8 T cell receptor beta chains below all came from one sample that was sequenced in a study of blood T cell repertoires in COVID-19. Only in-frame clones appear in the TCRdb table, and some are missing; sequencing was by immunoSEQ multiplex PCR. Here the sample spans 230,000 or so clones, around 88% being singletons. The sequencing sample was made of PBMCs or T cells enriched from blood (not recorded which). Source of these receptors: a woman in her forties or fifties with acute COVID-19.

V usage is TRBV5-1 and J usage is TRBJ1-2, with TRBD1 matching over 11 bases. V was clipped by 3 bases and J by 4 bases; unmatched bases: 11. This CDR3 contains 17 residues. Germline V CDR1 and CDR2: SGHRS, YFSETQ. CDR3 region: CASSSKDRGPLLYGYTF. As DNA, the CDR3 is TGCGCCAGCAGCTCCAAGGACAGGGGGCCCCTACTCTATGGCTACACCTTC.

The V gene is TRBV12-1, the J gene TRBJ1-6. TRBV12-1 is an annotated pseudogene. The CDR3 extends over 15 amino acids. CDR3 nucleotides: TGTGCCAGCACTCCCCGGGGGGGTAATAATTCACCCCTCCACTTT. Translated: CASTPRGGNNSPLHF.

The chain combines TRBV5-1 with TRBJ2-1; TRBD2 aligns across 12 bases. Germline assignment: CDR1 SGHRS and CDR2 YFSETQ. Trimming cost V 4 bases and J 5 bases; bases outside gene matches: 4. This CDR3 has 15 amino acids. The CDR3, as DNA: TGCGCCAGCAGCGTACTAGCGGGGGGTGACAATGAGCAGTTCTTC. The encoded protein is CASSVLAGGDNEQFF.

In the case of this clone: One end of the junction varies from germline; a read error may be responsible. CDR3 coding DNA: TGTGCCAGCAGTTTATCCCCCAGGGTCTTCTTC. Protein product: CASSLSPRVFF. The chain links TRBV28 to TRBJ1-2, with D possibly TRBD1 on 5 matching bases. The CDR3 spans 11 residues. The V gene's germline CDR1 is MDHEN and CDR2 SYDVKM.

The chain couples TRBV27 to TRBJ2-7; 10 bases match TRBD2. With 6 bases clipped from V and 3 bases from J, the junction kept 5 bases outside the gene matches. CDR1 is MNHEY and CDR2 is SMNVEV in the germline V gene (reference sequence). This CDR3 is 14 amino acids long. Here the CDR3 DNA reads TGTGCCAGCAGGCGGACTAGCGGTCACTACGAGCAGTACTTC. Protein product: CASRRTSGHYEQYF.

This clone was observed a few times. The chain joins TRBV28 to TRBJ2-7; TRBD2 agrees at 7 bases. Germline CDR1 MDHEN, CDR2 SYDVKM. After removal of 4 bases from V and 3 bases from J, the junction contained 9 bases not matched to a gene. The CDR3 extends over 15 amino acids. The CDR3 protein is CASSSWGGAGYEQYF. The CDR3 coding sequence is TGTGCCAGCAGTTCGTGGGGAGGGGCAGGCTACGAGCAGTACTTC.

This sequence joins TRBV3-1 (or the pseudogene TRBV3-2) and TRBJ2-5; D is uncertain. The CDR3 length is 12 residues. The V and J ends lost 4 bases and 4 bases respectively, with 7 bases between them. Germline CDR1 and CDR2: LGHDT and YNNKEL (reference sequence). The CDR3 nucleotides are TGTGCCAGCAGCCTAAATTCAGAGACCCAGTACTTC. Protein product: CASSLNSETQYF.

The chain uses TRBV6-1 and TRBJ1-5; 9 bases agree with TRBD1. Germline assignment: CDR1 MNHNS and CDR2 SASEGT. With 2 bases clipped from V and 5 bases from J, the junction kept 7 bases outside the gene matches. The CDR3 runs to 16 residues. The CDR3 spells CASSEMRWTGDQPQHF. CDR3 DNA sequence: TGTGCCAGCAGTGAAATGCGGTGGACAGGGGATCAGCCCCAGCATTTT.